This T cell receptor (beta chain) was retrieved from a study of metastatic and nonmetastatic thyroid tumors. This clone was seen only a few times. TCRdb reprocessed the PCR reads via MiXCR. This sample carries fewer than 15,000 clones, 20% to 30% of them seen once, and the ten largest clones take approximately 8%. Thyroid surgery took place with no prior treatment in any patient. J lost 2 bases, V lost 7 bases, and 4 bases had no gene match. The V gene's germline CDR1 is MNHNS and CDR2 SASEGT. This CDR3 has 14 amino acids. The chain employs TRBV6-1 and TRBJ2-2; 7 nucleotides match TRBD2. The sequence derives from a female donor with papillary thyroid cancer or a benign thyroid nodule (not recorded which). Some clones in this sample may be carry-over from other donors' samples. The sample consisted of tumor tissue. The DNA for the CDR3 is TGTGCCAGCAACCCGGGAGGAAACACCGGGGAGCTGTTTTTT. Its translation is CASNPGGNTGELFF.